These 32 T cell receptor beta chains were sequenced from one sample in a study of neurological immune-mediated disorders. TCRdb called the 5' RACE reads again in MiXCR, with one record for every CDR3 protein. The sample holds 45,000 to 50,000 distinct CDR3 sequences, 4% to 5.5% seen once. Material for sequencing was PBMCs. These receptors were taken from a woman aged 55-69 years with multiple sclerosis.

This clonotype was counted ten times or more. This chain uses TRBV4-3 with TRBJ2-1; TRBD1 matches 7 bases. The V gene's germline CDR1 is LGHNA and CDR2 YSLEER. The CDR3 covers 15 residues. V trimming: 2 bases; J trimming: 3 bases; junction bases outside the gene matches: 4. The CDR3 loop reads CASSQNRGFYNEQFF. The DNA for the CDR3 is TGCGCCAGCAGCCAAAACAGGGGATTCTACAATGAGCAGTTCTTC.

The rearrangement uses TRBV20-1 and TRBJ2-1; D call uncertain. Trimming removed 3 bases at V and 3 bases at J, with 3 bases between. CDR3 length: 11 residues. Germline CDR1 and CDR2: DFQATT and SNEGSKA (reference sequence). In DNA form, the CDR3 reads TGCAGTGCTAGTCACTACAATGAGCAGTTCTTC. It specifies CSASHYNEQFF.

This clonotype has a handful of counts. V and J are TRBV7-2 and TRBJ2-2; D not resolved. The CDR3 has 12 amino acids. Germline V gene data show CDR1 as SGHTA and CDR2 as FQGNSA. Trimming cost V 5 bases and J 2 bases, with 3 bases left between them. Written as DNA, the CDR3 is TGTGCCAGCAGCATTAACACCGGGGAGCTGTTTTTT. As protein: CASSINTGELFF.

This clonotype was seen at least ten times. The V gene is TRBV7-9, the J gene TRBJ1-2, with D unclear. Germline values: CDR1 SEHNR, CDR2 FQNEAQ (reference sequence). This CDR3 has 14 residues. The V end was cut by 3 bases, the J end by 3 bases, with 11 bases between. CDR3: CASSFPLTDYGYTF. CDR3 DNA sequence: TGTGCCAGCAGCTTCCCGCTCACAGACTATGGCTACACCTTC. Full variable domain (missing parts from reference TRBV7-9 and TRBJ1-2): DTGVSQNPRHKITKRGQNVTFRCDPISEHNRLYWYRQTLGQGPEFLTYFQNEAQLEKSRLLSDRFSAERPKGSFSTLEIQRTEQGDSAMYLCASSFPLTDYGYTFGSGTRLTVV.

This clonotype was counted ten times or more. V usage is TRBV9 and J usage is TRBJ1-2; the match to TRBD1 covers 8 bases. This CDR3 is 12 amino acids long. J lost 3 bases, V lost 5 bases, and 0 bases had no gene match. From germline, CDR1 is SGDLS and CDR2 YYNGEE. Here the CDR3 reads CASRGQDYGYTF. As DNA, the CDR3 is TGTGCCAGCAGGGGACAGGACTATGGCTACACCTTC. The entire variable domain, with the rest obtained from reference TRBV9 and TRBJ1-2, is as follows: DSGVTQTPKHLITATGQRVTLRCSPRSGDLSVYWYQQSLDQGLQFLIQYYNGEERAKGNILERFSAQQFPDLHSELNLSSLELGDSALYFCASRGQDYGYTFGSGTRLTVV.

Regarding this clonotype: At one boundary the junction diverges from the germline segment, which might be a read error. The V call is TRBV7-2, the J call TRBJ1-6; 9 nucleotides match TRBD1. Germline V gene sequence: CDR1 SGHTA, CDR2 FQGNSA. The CDR3 is 14 residues long. CDR3 coding DNA: TGTGCCAGCAGCGAACAGGGGGCTGGTTCACCCCTCAACTTT. Protein product: CASSEQGAGSPLNF.

This clonotype has a count of ten or more. The chain carries TRBV12-3 or TRBV12-4 and TRBJ2-5; D is undetermined. V was pared by 1 base and J by 5 bases, with 8 bases between. This CDR3 is 13 amino acids long. CDR3 residues: CASSLDQMETQYF. The CDR3 DNA is TGTGCCAGCAGTTTAGATCAAATGGAGACCCAGTACTTC.

This clonotype was picked up many times. V usage is TRBV5-1 and J usage is TRBJ2-2; D is unresolved. This CDR3 is 13 amino acids long. Germline lookup yields CDR1 SGHRS and CDR2 YFSETQ. The V gene lost 0 bases and the J gene lost 9 bases, with 9 bases spanning the gap. CDR3 in DNA: TGCGCCAGCAGCTTGGCGAGTGGGAGGGAGCTGTTTTTT. This sequence encodes CASSLASGRELFF. Using reference TRBV5-1 and TRBJ2-2 for the parts outside the CDR3, the full variable domain is KAGVTQTPRYLIKTRGQQVTLSCSPISGHRSVSWYQQTPGQGLQFLFEYFSETQRNKGNFPGRFSGRQFSNSRSEMNVSTLELGDSALYLCASSLASGRELFFGEGSRLTVL.

This clonotype was observed at least ten times. The CDR3 sequence: CSAREWAREAFF. CDR3 nucleotide sequence: TGCAGTGCTAGAGAATGGGCCAGGGAAGCTTTCTTT. J is TRBJ1-1 and V is TRBV20-1; D is ambiguous. Germline V lookup: CDR1 DFQATT, CDR2 SNEGSKA (reference sequence). V was pared by 0 bases and J by 8 bases, with 10 bases between. This CDR3 comprises 12 residues.

The chain carries TRBV12-3 or TRBV12-4 and TRBJ1-1; a weak D match, TRBD1 (6 bases). This CDR3 is 13 amino acids long. V dropped 6 bases and J dropped 4 bases, with 12 bases sitting between them. The CDR3 coding sequence is TGTGCCAGCAGCGGGGGGCAGGCCACTGAAGCTTTCTTT. Protein: CASSGGQATEAFF.

This clonotype showed up many times. The gene calls are TRBV20-1 and TRBJ2-5; D might be TRBD2 (6 bases). Looked up from germline, CDR1 is DFQATT and CDR2 is SNEGSKA (reference sequence). This CDR3 is built from 13 residues. V was clipped by 0 bases and J by 2 bases, with 7 bases between them. The CDR3 DNA follows: TGCAGTGCTAGAGATAGCGGACAAGAGACCCAGTACTTC. It specifies CSARDSGQETQYF.

Ten or more counts support this clonotype. The chain combines TRBV7-6 with TRBJ1-1, with TRBD1 identical over 9 bases. The CDR3 totals 18 residues. V was pared by 5 bases and J by 0 bases, with 13 bases of the junction left unmatched. The germline CDR1 and CDR2 sequences are SGHVS and FNYEAQ. The CDR3 here is CASSPIPPTGGLNTEAFF. The CDR3 region has the DNA TGTGCCAGCAGCCCGATACCGCCGACAGGGGGATTGAACACTGAAGCTTTCTTT.

This clonotype was observed at least ten times. The V and J genes are TRBV6-2 or TRBV6-3 and TRBJ1-2; 12 bases line up with TRBD1. Germline V lookup: CDR1 MNHEY, CDR2 SVGEGT. The CDR3 has 15 residues. With 2 bases clipped from V and 8 bases from J, the junction kept 6 bases outside the gene matches. Here the CDR3 reads CASSYRDRGRGGYTF. CDR3 in DNA: TGTGCCAGCAGTTACAGGGACAGGGGGCGAGGAGGCTACACCTTC.

This clonotype was seen at least ten times. This chain joins TRBV7-2 and TRBJ1-1; no clear D. This CDR3 is 14 amino acids long. The V and J ends lost 3 bases and 0 bases respectively, with 8 bases between them. Germline V gives CDR1 SGHTA, CDR2 FQGNSA. CDR3 sequence reads: CASSFRRMNTEAFF. The CDR3 DNA reads TGTGCCAGCAGCTTCCGACGGATGAACACTGAAGCTTTCTTT.

This clonotype was counted many times. The rearrangement uses TRBV5-1 and TRBJ2-3; D ambiguous. CDR3 length: 15 residues. V lost 0 bases to trimming and J lost 6 bases, with 14 bases between them. Per germline, CDR1 SGHRS and CDR2 YFSETQ. The CDR3 DNA sequence: TGCGCCAGCAGCTTGGTGGGCCAGTCGCTGGATACGCAGTATTTT. Its translation: CASSLVGQSLDTQYF. The entire variable domain, with the rest obtained from reference TRBV5-1 and TRBJ2-3, is as follows: KAGVTQTPRYLIKTRGQQVTLSCSPISGHRSVSWYQQTPGQGLQFLFEYFSETQRNKGNFPGRFSGRQFSNSRSEMNVSTLELGDSALYLCASSLVGQSLDTQYFGPGTRLTVL.

This clonotype was counted only a few times. The chain joins TRBV24-1 to TRBJ2-1, with D possibly TRBD2 on 5 matching bases. Trimming removed 5 bases from V and 0 bases from J, with 10 bases in between. This CDR3 is 15 amino acids long. In germline, CDR1 is KGHDR, CDR2 SFDVKD. DNA of the CDR3: TGTGCCACCAGTGGGTCGGGAAGCTCCTACAATGAGCAGTTCTTC. This encodes CATSGSGSSYNEQFF.

This clonotype occurred many times. V is TRBV3-1 and J is TRBJ2-7, with D perhaps being TRBD1 or TRBD2 (5 bases each). CDR3 size: 17 residues. Trimming cost V 0 bases and J 7 bases, with 22 bases left between them. Germline loops: CDR1 LGHDT, CDR2 YNNKEL (reference sequence). The CDR3 nucleotides read TGTGCCAGCAGCCAAGACTATGGCTGGGGCCTTCCGGGGGAGCAGTACTTC. Its translation: CASSQDYGWGLPGEQYF.

This clonotype occurred many times. The V call is TRBV18, the J call TRBJ2-6; maybe TRBD2 (6 bases). CDR1 and CDR2 from the germline V gene are KGHSH and LQKENI. The V gene lost 6 bases and the J gene lost 0 bases, with 15 bases spanning the gap. This CDR3 has 17 amino acids. CDR3: CASSTPRRASGANVLTF. The CDR3 coding sequence is TGTGCCAGCTCTACCCCCCGGAGGGCCTCTGGGGCCAACGTCCTGACTTTC.

The table lists this clonotype with many counts. V and J are TRBV4-1 and TRBJ2-2, with 7 bases aligning to TRBD2. This CDR3 contains 16 residues. J was trimmed by 2 bases and V by 1 base; bases with no gene match: 4. The germline gives CDR1 MGHRA, CDR2 YSYEKL. CDR3 DNA: TGCGCCAGCAGCCAAGGCCTAGCGGACAACACCGGGGAGCTGTTTTTT. The encoded protein is CASSQGLADNTGELFF.

The chain carries TRBV20-1 and TRBJ2-7; 9 positions match TRBD1. This CDR3 comprises 13 residues. CDR1 is DFQATT and CDR2 is SNEGSKA in the germline V gene (reference sequence). The junction had 6 bases not matched to a gene; V was cut back by 5 bases and J by 4 bases. As DNA, the CDR3 is TGCAGTGCTTGGCGGGACAGGGCTTACGAGCAGTACGTC. Encoded protein: CSAWRDRAYEQYV.

The V and J genes are TRBV6-2 or TRBV6-3 and TRBJ2-2; a weak D match, TRBD1 (6 bases). The V gene lost 5 bases and the J gene lost 2 bases, with 12 bases spanning the gap. Germline assignment: CDR1 MNHEY and CDR2 SVGEGT. The CDR3 loop spans 15 amino acids. CDR3 in DNA: TGTGCCAGCAGTCAGGGGATCTTCAACACCGGGGAGCTGTTTTTT. Its protein is CASSQGIFNTGELFF.

This clonotype was observed at least ten times. This chain connects TRBV5-1 to TRBJ1-4; D is perhaps TRBD1 (6 bases). V was cut by 0 bases and J by 7 bases, with 10 bases left in between. CDR3 length: 14 amino acids. In germline, CDR1 is SGHRS, CDR2 YFSETQ. The CDR3 reads CASSLEGVAEKLFF. DNA of the CDR3: TGCGCCAGCAGCTTGGAGGGGGTCGCTGAAAAACTGTTTTTT.

The V and J genes are TRBV2 and TRBJ1-3; D gene uncertain. The CDR3 loop spans 11 amino acids. The V and J ends lost 6 bases and 8 bases respectively, with 8 bases between them. The germline gives CDR1 SNHLY, CDR2 FYNNEI. CDR3 amino acids: CASRVAYTIYF. The DNA of the CDR3 is TGTGCCAGCAGGGTGGCATACACCATATATTTT.

The sample holds many counts of this clonotype. The rearrangement uses TRBV4-2 and TRBJ2-5; TRBD2 might be the D (6 bases). Germline V CDR1 and CDR2: LGHNA, YNFKEQ. The germline V and J ends were trimmed by 2 bases and 2 bases, with 12 bases remaining between them. CDR3 length: 15 residues. CDR3 sequence reads: CASSQTLAEQETQYF. The CDR3 nucleotides are TGTGCCAGCAGCCAAACCTTAGCGGAGCAAGAGACCCAGTACTTC.

This clonotype was recorded many times. The chain recombines TRBV4-3 with TRBJ1-4; 9 nucleotides align to TRBD1. With V trimmed by 4 bases and J by 5 bases, 5 bases remained unmatched. Per germline, CDR1 LGHNA and CDR2 YSLEER. The CDR3 sequence is 15 residues long. The CDR3 loop is CASSRFGQGNEKLFF. CDR3 nucleotides: TGCGCCAGCAGCCGATTCGGACAGGGGAATGAAAAACTGTTTTTT.

This chain links TRBV6-5 with TRBJ1-4; the D gene is possibly TRBD1 (5 bases). The V and J ends lost 5 bases and 7 bases respectively, with 14 bases between them. CDR3 length: 14 amino acids. The germline gives CDR1 MNHEY, CDR2 SVGAGI. CDR3 coding DNA: TGTGCCAGCAGTACCCAGGGTATTGGTGAAAAACTGTTTTTT. It encodes CASSTQGIGEKLFF.

This clonotype was recorded at least ten times. The chain joins TRBV7-2 to TRBJ2-1, with TRBD2 matching 7 bases. In germline, CDR1 is SGHTA, CDR2 FQGNSA. CDR3 length: 14 amino acids. Unmatched junction bases numbered 5, after V lost 5 bases and J lost 4 bases. This CDR3 reads CASSPRTRYNEQFF. For the CDR3, the DNA is TGTGCCAGCAGCCCTAGGACTAGATACAATGAGCAGTTCTTC.

Turning to this clonotype: This is likely a read error, given that the CDR3 carries no conserved phenylalanine or tryptophan at its end. The rearrangement links TRBV5-1 to TRBJ2-2; D is unclear. V was shortened by 4 bases and J by 8 bases, with 18 bases between the two germline ends. The CDR3 length is 15 residues. The germline gives CDR1 SGHRS, CDR2 YFSETQ. CDR3 sequence (DNA): TGCGCCAGCAGCGCCTCGATAGAGCCAAGGGGGGAGCTGTTTAAT. Protein product: CASSASIEPRGELFN.

This clonotype was observed at least ten times. V usage is TRBV20-1 and J usage is TRBJ2-3, with D perhaps given as TRBD1 or TRBD2 (5 bases each). The CDR3 consists of 13 residues. The V end lost 0 bases, the J end lost 4 bases, and 8 bases lay between the germline ends. Germline V gene sequence: CDR1 DFQATT, CDR2 SNEGSKA (reference sequence). The CDR3 sequence: CSARDPGPDTQYF. Written as DNA, the CDR3 is TGCAGTGCTAGAGATCCGGGGCCAGATACGCAGTATTTT.

The table lists this clonotype with many counts. The chain links TRBV3-1 to TRBJ2-1; TRBD2 matches at 9 bases. CDR1 LGHDT and CDR2 YNNKEL come from the germline V gene (reference sequence). The CDR3 contains 15 residues. Losses at the gene ends were 2 bases for V and 8 bases for J; bases not matched to a gene: 7. CDR3 nucleotide sequence: TGTGCCAGCAGCCAAAGCCTAGCGGGACTAGATGAGCAGTTCTTC. It codes for CASSQSLAGLDEQFF.

This clonotype has a count of ten or more. J is TRBJ2-1 and V is TRBV7-2; 12 bases align to TRBD2. Trimming took 7 bases from V and 9 from J; bases not matched to a gene: 16. CDR3 size: 17 residues. Per germline, CDR1 SGHTA and CDR2 FQGNSA. This CDR3 is CASTADSTSGRSREQFF. Written as DNA, the CDR3 is TGTGCCAGCACCGCCGACTCGACTAGCGGGAGATCACGTGAGCAGTTCTTC.

The V and J genes are TRBV12-3 or TRBV12-4 and TRBJ1-2, with 7 bases matching TRBD1. The ends lost 9 bases at V and 3 bases at J; junction bases unmatched: 7. The CDR3 totals 13 residues. The CDR3 region is CASLRGADYGYTF. Written as DNA, the CDR3 is TGTGCCAGTCTCAGGGGGGCGGACTATGGCTACACCTTC.